Listed below are T cell receptor beta chains from one sample, sequenced in a study of regulatory T cells in long-lasting Graves disease. TCRdb reprocessed the multiplex PCR reads via MiXCR and lists one record per CDR3 protein. The sample carries under 800,000 distinct CDR3 sequences, under 20% recorded once. This same sample was also part of a study on T cells in Graves' hyperthyroidism and ophthalmopathy.

The source material was peripheral blood mononuclear cells (PBMCs), sampled at new diagnosis, from a patient treated with antithyroid drugs. These receptors all stem from a woman aged 25 to 45 with Graves disease. The CDR3 runs from the conserved cysteine through the conserved F or W. The D gene is left open where the match is weak. Size values are once, few and many counts, or a class for expanded clones, and some rows have none.

clone size | D gene | J gene | V gene | CDR3 DNA | CDR3 protein
few | TRBD1 | TRBJ1-2 | TRBV29-1 | TGCAGCGGCGGGGACAGGGCAGGATTAGGCTACACCTTC | CSGGDRAGLGYTF
many | . | TRBJ2-3 | TRBV9 | TGTGCCAGCAGTCACCAACAGGGAGCCTTTAGCACAGATACGCAGTATTTT | CASSHQQGAFSTDTQYF
. | . | TRBJ2-7 | TRBV28 | TGTGCCAGCAGCCTACGGGCCCGCGGGGGCGCGCAGTACTTC | CASSLRARGGAQYF
. | . | TRBJ1-2 | TRBV30 | TGTGCCTGGAGTGTACTGGGGACTGGCTACACCTTC | CAWSVLGTGYTF
. | . | TRBJ2-7 | TRBV19 | TGTGCCAGTAGTCACCGGGACAACTACGAGCAGTACTTC | CASSHRDNYEQYF
few | TRBD1 | TRBJ1-4 | TRBV20-1 | TGCAGTGCGGGACAGGGGGTTTATGAAAAACTGTTTTTT | CSAGQGVYEKLFF
. | . | TRBJ2-7 | TRBV5-6 | TGTGCCAGCAGTTCCCCGATAAGGGGGGAGCAGTACTTC | CASSSPIRGEQYF
few | TRBD1 | TRBJ1-2 | TRBV29-1 | TGCAGCGTAGAAGGACAGGGGACTGGCTACACCTTC | CSVEGQGTGYTF
many | TRBD1 | TRBJ2-1 | TRBV5-4 | TGTGCCAGCAGGACCGGGACAGGGGTCAATGAGCAGTTCTTC | CASRTGTGVNEQFF
few | . | TRBJ2-2 | TRBV10-1 | TGCGCCAGCAGTGAGGTCGGTGGGACCGGGGAGCTGTTTTTT | CASSEVGGTGELFF
few | . | TRBJ1-4 | TRBV4-1 | TGCGCCAGCAGCCAAGATGGTGATACTGGGGAAAAACTGTTTTTT | CASSQDGDTGEKLFF
. | . | TRBJ1-1 | TRBV3-1 | TGTGCCAGCAGCCAAGGCGGACTCAGGAACACTGAAGCTTTCTTT | CASSQGGLRNTEAFF
. | . | TRBJ2-1 | TRBV18 | TGTGCCAGCTCACCAATGGGAGTTCGGGCCAATGAGCAGTTCTTC | CASSPMGVRANEQFF
few | . | TRBJ1-5 | TRBV6-1 | TGTGCCAGCAGTGAACTTATCTCGGCAGGGTCGAGATCCCAGCATTTT | CASSELISAGSRSQHF
few | . | TRBJ2-1 | TRBV14 | TGTGCCAGCAGCCAGTCCAGCTGGGATGAGCAGTTCTTC | CASSQSSWDEQFF
few | . | TRBJ2-7 | TRBV27 | TGTGCCAGCGGAGCTGAGGGAGGACTACTCTTCGAGCAGTACTTC | CASGAEGGLLFEQYF
few | . | TRBJ2-1 | TRBV6-1 | TGTGCCAGCCGCCTGGCTGGAAGTAGTGAGCAGTTCTTC | CASRLAGSSEQFF
many | . | TRBJ1-5 | TRBV2 | TGTGCCAGCAGTAGACAGAGTAGCAATCAGCCCCAGCATTTT | CASSRQSSNQPQHF
many | . | TRBJ2-2 | TRBV6-1 | TGTGCCAGCATGAGCGGCTCGAACACCGGGGAGCTGTTTTTT | CASMSGSNTGELFF
. | TRBD1 | TRBJ1-3 | TRBV9 | TGTGCCAGCAGCCCCCAGGACAGGGGGTTTGGAAACACCATATATTTT | CASSPQDRGFGNTIYF
. | TRBD1 | TRBJ2-3 | TRBV29-1 | TGCAGCGTTGGCGGGACAGGGTCTCATAGCACAGATACGCAGTATTTT | CSVGGTGSHSTDTQYF
many | TRBD2 | TRBJ2-2 | TRBV28 | TGTGCCAGCAGTCCCGGGACTAGTTACACCGGGGAGCTGTTTTTT | CASSPGTSYTGELFF
few | TRBD2 | TRBJ2-5 | TRBV7-9 | TGTGCCAGCAGCAGAGACGGCGGGAGGGTACGAGAGACCCAGTACTTC | CASSRDGGRVRETQYF
many | . | TRBJ1-2 | TRBV28 | TGTGCCAGCGGAAGGGCCCCGGACTATGGCTACACCTTC | CASGRAPDYGYTF
many | . | TRBJ2-7 | TRBV20-1 | TGCAGTGCTAGAGGACAGCTAACCTACGAGCAGTACTTC | CSARGQLTYEQYF
many | . | TRBJ2-7 | TRBV30 | TGTGCCTGGAGTGTACGATCGAAGCAGTACTTC | CAWSVRSKQYF
. | TRBD2 | TRBJ2-1 | TRBV20-1 | TGCAGTGCTAGGGAGCGGGAGCATCCCGCAAATGAGCAGTTCTTC | CSAREREHPANEQFF
few | . | TRBJ1-2 | TRBV11-2 | TGTGCCAGCACCAAGAGCCCGAAGGAGAACTATGGCTACACCTTC | CASTKSPKENYGYTF
many | . | TRBJ2-7 | TRBV28 | TGTGCCAGCGGGGTCAGGCCCTACGAGCAGTACTTC | CASGVRPYEQYF
. | TRBD2 | TRBJ2-1 | TRBV7-8 | TGTGCCAGCAGCCAGGGACTAGCGGGAGTTATCCCCTACAATGAGCAGTTCTTC | CASSQGLAGVIPYNEQFF
. | . | TRBJ1-1 | TRBV20-1 | TGCAGTGCTAGAGAGGACGGTATGAACACTGAAGCTTTCTTT | CSAREDGMNTEAFF
few | TRBD1 | TRBJ1-3 | TRBV28 | TGTGCCAGCAGTCTCCCCTATATACAGGGGGAGGTTGGAAACACCATATATTTT | CASSLPYIQGEVGNTIYF
few | TRBD2 | TRBJ2-1 | TRBV6-2/TRBV6-3 | TGTGCCAGCAGTTACTCGTTGTGGACTAGCGGGAGGGCAAGCTCCTACAATGAGCAGTTCTTC | CASSYSLWTSGRASSYNEQFF
many | . | TRBJ2-7 | TRBV29-1 | TGCAGCGTTAGGGAGGGGGTCGCCTACGAGCAGTACTTC | CSVREGVAYEQYF
. | . | TRBJ2-3 | TRBV3-1 | TGTGCCAGCAGCCAAGATCACGGAACCGATACGCAGTATTTT | CASSQDHGTDTQYF
many | . | TRBJ2-7 | TRBV28 | TGTGCCAGCCGCGCAAGAGGCTCCTACGAGCAGTACTTC | CASRARGSYEQYF
few | . | TRBJ1-1 | TRBV27 | TGTGCCAGCAGTGGATGGGACCGGCTGAACGTTTTCTTT | CASSGWDRLNVFF
many | TRBD1 | TRBJ1-2 | TRBV28 | TGTGCCAGCAGTTTACCCTGGGAAGAGGGACAGGGTACTCTCGGCTACACCTTC | CASSLPWEEGQGTLGYTF
many | . | TRBJ2-7 | TRBV6-5 | TGTGCCAGCAGTTATGCACAGGGAGGCGAGCAGTACTTC | CASSYAQGGEQYF
. | . | TRBJ2-2 | TRBV3-1 | TGTGCCAGCGGAGCCACCGGGGAGCTGTTTTTT | CASGATGELFF
. | . | TRBJ2-1 | TRBV28 | TGTGCCAGCAGTTTAAGGTTTGATGAGCAGTTCTTC | CASSLRFDEQFF
many | . | TRBJ2-2 | TRBV7-9 | TGTGCCAGCATCCGCGGGTCGAACACCGGGGAGCTGTTTTTT | CASIRGSNTGELFF
many | . | TRBJ2-2 | TRBV24-1 | TGTGCCACCAGAGCCTCCGGGACTTTCACCGGGGAGCTGTTTTTT | CATRASGTFTGELFF
. | TRBD2 | TRBJ2-2 | TRBV13 | TGTGCCAGCAGCTGGGGACTATACACCGGGGAGCTGTTTTTT | CASSWGLYTGELFF
many | TRBD1 | TRBJ1-5 | TRBV4-1 | TGCGCCAGCAGCCATCGGACAGGGAGAGATCAGCCCCAGCATTTT | CASSHRTGRDQPQHF
. | . | TRBJ2-6 | TRBV28 | TGTGCCAGCAGTGTCCCAGGGACTGGGGCCAACGTCCTGACTTTC | CASSVPGTGANVLTF
. | . | TRBJ2-5 | TRBV5-1 | TGCGCCAGCAGCTTGATGGGGGAAGAGACCCAGTACTTC | CASSLMGEETQYF
many | . | TRBJ1-1 | TRBV29-1 | TGCAGCGTCGCCTTCTCAGGGGAAGCTTTCTTT | CSVAFSGEAFF
. | . | TRBJ1-4 | TRBV3-1 | TGTGCCAGCAGCCAAGGACTCAGTTACGACAATGAAAAACTGTTTTTT | CASSQGLSYDNEKLFF
many | TRBD1 | TRBJ1-1 | TRBV6-1 | TGTGCCAGCAGTGAATTGGGAAACAGGGGCTACACTGAAGCTTTCTTT | CASSELGNRGYTEAFF
many | . | TRBJ1-2 | TRBV18 | TGTGCCAGCTCACCGAGACGGAATTTCTATGGCTACACCTTC | CASSPRRNFYGYTF
. | TRBD1 | TRBJ1-2 | TRBV5-1 | TGCGCCAGCAGCCCGCAGACAGGGGGCGCGAAGGGCTACACCTTC | CASSPQTGGAKGYTF